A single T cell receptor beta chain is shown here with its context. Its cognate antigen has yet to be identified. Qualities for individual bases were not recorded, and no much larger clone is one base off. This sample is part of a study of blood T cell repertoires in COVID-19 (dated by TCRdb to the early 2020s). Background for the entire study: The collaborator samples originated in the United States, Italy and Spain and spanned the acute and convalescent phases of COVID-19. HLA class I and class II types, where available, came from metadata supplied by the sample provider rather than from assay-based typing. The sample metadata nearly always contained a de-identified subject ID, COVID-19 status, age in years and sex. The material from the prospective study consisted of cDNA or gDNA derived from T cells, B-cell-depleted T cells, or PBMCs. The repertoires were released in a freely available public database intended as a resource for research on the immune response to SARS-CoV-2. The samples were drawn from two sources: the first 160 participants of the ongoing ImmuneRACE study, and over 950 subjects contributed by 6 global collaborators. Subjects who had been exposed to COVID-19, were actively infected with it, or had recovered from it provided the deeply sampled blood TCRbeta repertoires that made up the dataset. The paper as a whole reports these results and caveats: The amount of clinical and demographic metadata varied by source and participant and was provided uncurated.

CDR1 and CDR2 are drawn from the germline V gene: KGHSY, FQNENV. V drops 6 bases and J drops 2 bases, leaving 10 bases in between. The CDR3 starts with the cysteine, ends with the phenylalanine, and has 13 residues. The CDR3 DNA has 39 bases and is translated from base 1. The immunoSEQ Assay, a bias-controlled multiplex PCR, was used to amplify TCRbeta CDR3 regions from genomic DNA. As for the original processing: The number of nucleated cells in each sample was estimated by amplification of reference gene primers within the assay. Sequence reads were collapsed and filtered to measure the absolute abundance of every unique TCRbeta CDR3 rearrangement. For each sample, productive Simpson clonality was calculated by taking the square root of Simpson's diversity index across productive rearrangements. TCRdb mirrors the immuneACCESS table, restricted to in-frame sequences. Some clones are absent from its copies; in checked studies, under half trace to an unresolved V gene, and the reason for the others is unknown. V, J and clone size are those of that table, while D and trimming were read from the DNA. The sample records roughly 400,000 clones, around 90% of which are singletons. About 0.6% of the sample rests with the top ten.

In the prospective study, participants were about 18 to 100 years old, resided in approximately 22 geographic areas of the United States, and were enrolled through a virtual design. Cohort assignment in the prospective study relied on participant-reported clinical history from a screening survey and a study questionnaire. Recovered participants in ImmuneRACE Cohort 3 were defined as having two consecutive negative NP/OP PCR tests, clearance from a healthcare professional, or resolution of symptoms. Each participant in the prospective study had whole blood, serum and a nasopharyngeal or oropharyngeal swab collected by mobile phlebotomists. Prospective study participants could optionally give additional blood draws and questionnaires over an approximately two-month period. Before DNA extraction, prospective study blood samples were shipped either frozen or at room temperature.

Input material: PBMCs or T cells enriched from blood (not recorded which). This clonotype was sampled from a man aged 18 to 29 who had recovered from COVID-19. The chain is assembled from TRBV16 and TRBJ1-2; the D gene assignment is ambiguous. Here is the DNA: TGTGCCAGCAGTCAGCAAGCGAACTATGGCTACACCTTC. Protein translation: CASSQQANYGYTF.